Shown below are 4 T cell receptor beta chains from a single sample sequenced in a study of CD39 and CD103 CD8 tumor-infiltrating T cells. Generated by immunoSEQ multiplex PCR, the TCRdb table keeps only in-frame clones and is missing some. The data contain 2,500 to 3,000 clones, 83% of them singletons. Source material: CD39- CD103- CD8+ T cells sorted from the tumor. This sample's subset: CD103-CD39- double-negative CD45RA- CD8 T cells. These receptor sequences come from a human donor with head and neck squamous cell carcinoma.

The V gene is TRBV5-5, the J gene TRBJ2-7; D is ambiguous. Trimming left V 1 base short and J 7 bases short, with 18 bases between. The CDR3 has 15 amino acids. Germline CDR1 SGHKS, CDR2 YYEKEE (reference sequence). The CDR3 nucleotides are TGTGCCAGCAGCTTGTCCGAGGTAACGGCGGTAGAGCAGTACTTC. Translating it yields CASSLSEVTAVEQYF.

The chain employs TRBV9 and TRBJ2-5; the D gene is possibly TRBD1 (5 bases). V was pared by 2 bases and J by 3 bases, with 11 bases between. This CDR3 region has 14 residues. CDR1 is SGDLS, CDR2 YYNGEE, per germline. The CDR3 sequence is CASSVSREEETQYF. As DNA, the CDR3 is TGTGCCAGCAGCGTGAGCAGGGAAGAAGAGACCCAGTACTTC.

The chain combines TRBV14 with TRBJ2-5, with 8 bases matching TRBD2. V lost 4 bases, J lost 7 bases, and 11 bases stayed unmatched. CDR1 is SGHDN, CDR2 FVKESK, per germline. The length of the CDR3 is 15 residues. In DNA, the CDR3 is TGTGCCAGCAGCCGAGAAGTCGGGGGGGCCGGGACCCAGTACTTC. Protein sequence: CASSREVGGAGTQYF.

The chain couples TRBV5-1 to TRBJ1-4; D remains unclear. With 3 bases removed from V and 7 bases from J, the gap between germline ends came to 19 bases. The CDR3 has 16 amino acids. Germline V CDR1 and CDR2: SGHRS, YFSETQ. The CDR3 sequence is CASSSGSLMPGEKLFF. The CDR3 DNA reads TGCGCCAGCAGCTCGGGTTCGTTAATGCCGGGTGAAAAACTGTTTTTT.